This T cell receptor (beta chain) came from a study of blood T cells in healthy people across ages. General study points: Unsorted PBMCs prevented conclusive naive versus antigen-experienced comparison.

CDR3 length: 15 amino acids. The germline CDR1 and CDR2 sequences are KGHSH and LQKENI. Each sample gave at least 6 million isolated PBMCs. As to this clonotype: Its antigen is still unknown. Mismatch with germline at one junction end may stem from a read error.

Through a sample-barcoded 5' primer and a J-beta primer mix, a second PCR was run for roughly 6 to 12 cycles. TCRdb used MiXCR to reprocess the 5' RACE reads, holding one entry per CDR3 protein. In the table there are about 650,000 distinct CDR3 sequences, about 30% of which are singletons. Sequences were obtained from blood. This TCR derives from a woman at least 80 years old in good health. V and J are TRBV18 and TRBJ1-1, with 7 bases fitting TRBD1. CDR3 residues: CASSPNRGFDTEAFF. For the CDR3, the DNA is TGTGCCAGCTCACCAAACAGGGGATTTGACACTGAGGCTTTCTTT.